These 27 T cell receptor beta chains originate from one sample sequenced in a study of cytomegalovirus exposure and HLA in healthy donors. Primers included in the PCR were 60 Vbeta and 13 Jbeta primers. Some clones are missing from TCRdb's copy, which holds only in-frame ones; the method was immunoSEQ multiplex PCR. Of about 190,000 clones detected, about 86% appear once; the ten largest clones hold approximately 2%. The sequencing input was PBMCs. The receptor set was obtained from a woman aged 25-40 years in good health and CMV-seronegative.

This chain joins TRBV21-1 and TRBJ1-5; the DNA was not compared with TRBD1, the D call given in the table. TRBV21-1 corresponds to a pseudogene. This CDR3 spans 14 amino acids. CDR3 in DNA: TGTGCCAGCGGCGGACAGGTTAGCAATCAGCCCCAGCATTTT. Protein sequence: CASGGQVSNQPQHF.

The chain couples TRBV11-2 to TRBJ2-7; D is possibly TRBD2 (7 bases). CDR3 length: 15 amino acids. The V end was cut by 3 bases, the J end by 2 bases, with 14 bases between. Germline V gene data show CDR1 as SGHAT and CDR2 as FQNNGV. The CDR3 nucleotides are TGTGCCAGCAGCTTTTCAAGGGGGGGTACCTACGAGCAGTACTTC. Translating it yields CASSFSRGGTYEQYF.

This rearrangement joins TRBV19 to TRBJ1-1; D may be TRBD1 (6 bases). The V gene lost 7 bases and the J gene lost 2 bases, with 11 bases spanning the gap. The CDR3 covers 13 residues. Germline V gene data show CDR1 as LNHDA and CDR2 as SQIVND (reference sequence). CDR3 bases: TGTGCCAGTAAGACAGGACTTAACACTGAAGCTTTCTTT. It specifies CASKTGLNTEAFF.

The chain has TRBV7-6 and TRBJ1-2, with 9 nucleotides matching TRBD1. Per germline, CDR1 SGHVS and CDR2 FNYEAQ. J was trimmed by 8 bases and V by 5 bases; bases with no gene match: 6. CDR3 size: 13 residues. As DNA, the CDR3 is TGTGCCAGCAGCGAAACAGGGGGCGGAGGCTACACCTTC. It codes for CASSETGGGGYTF. The full variable domain, completed using reference TRBV7-6 and TRBJ1-2, is GAGVSQSPRYKVTKRGQDVALRCDPISGHVSLYWYRQALGQGPEFLTYFNYEAQQDKSGLPNDRFSAERPEGSISTLTIQRTEQRDSAMYRCASSETGGGGYTFGSGTRLTVV.

The CDR3 bases are TGTGCCATCAGAGGGACAGGGGGTACCTACGAGCAGTACTTC. This gives the protein CAIRGTGGTYEQYF. The rearrangement links TRBV10-3 to TRBJ2-7, with 11 bases lining up with TRBD1. The length of the CDR3 is 14 residues. The ends lost 6 bases at V and 2 bases at J; junction bases unmatched: 3. From germline, CDR1 is ENHRY and CDR2 SYGVKD.

This clone was picked up a small number of times. CDR3 amino acids: CASSVRKTGLVYEQYF. CDR3 sequence (DNA): TGTGCCAGCAGTGTCAGAAAGACAGGGTTGGTCTACGAGCAGTACTTC. This sequence joins TRBV2 and TRBJ2-7, with 7 bases that match TRBD1. Looked up from germline, CDR1 is SNHLY and CDR2 is FYNNEI. Germline trimming cut 4 bases from V and 3 bases from J; bases unmatched to any gene: 12. This CDR3 spans 16 amino acids.

The gene calls are TRBV14 and TRBJ2-1; D is undetermined. V lost 1 base and J lost 0, with 7 bases in between. Germline lookup yields CDR1 SGHDN and CDR2 FVKESK. CDR3 size: 15 residues. This CDR3 is CASSQGSVSYNEQFF. The CDR3 nucleotides are TGTGCCAGCAGCCAAGGCAGCGTCTCCTACAATGAGCAGTTCTTC.

The chain carries TRBV27 and TRBJ2-7; tentative D call: TRBD2 (6 bases). The germline V and J ends were trimmed by 6 bases and 3 bases, with 6 bases remaining between them. CDR1 and CDR2 (germline): MNHEY, SMNVEV (reference sequence). The CDR3 totals 11 residues. CDR3 region: CASRGLYEQYF. In DNA, the CDR3 is TGTGCCAGCAGGGGACTCTACGAGCAGTACTTC.

V gene TRBV5-1 combines with J gene TRBJ1-4; 7 nucleotides line up with TRBD1. V was clipped by 5 bases and J by 5 bases; unmatched bases: 9. Looked up from germline, CDR1 is SGHRS and CDR2 is YFSETQ. The CDR3 contains 15 residues. The CDR3 sequence: CASSSSGTENEKLFF. CDR3 coding DNA: TGCGCCAGCAGTTCCTCCGGGACAGAGAATGAAAAACTGTTTTTT.

J is TRBJ2-3 and V is TRBV9; D not resolved. The germline V and J ends were trimmed by 0 bases and 3 bases, with 8 bases remaining between them. The CDR3 covers 14 residues. Germline V lookup: CDR1 SGDLS, CDR2 YYNGEE. CDR3: CASSVDTETDTQYF. CDR3 bases: TGTGCCAGCAGCGTAGATACTGAGACAGATACGCAGTATTTT.

The chain couples TRBV6-5 to TRBJ2-1; 13 bases are shared with TRBD2. CDR1 is MNHEY, CDR2 SVGAGI, per germline. V shed 6 bases and J 5 bases; nucleotides not matched to a gene: 4. There are 15 residues in the CDR3. The CDR3 loop is CASSQGLAGNNEQFF. In nucleotides, the CDR3 is TGTGCCAGCAGCCAGGGACTAGCGGGAAACAATGAGCAGTTCTTC.

The chain combines TRBV28 with TRBJ1-6; 9 positions match TRBD1. The CDR3 totals 14 residues. The ends lost 6 bases at V and 9 bases at J; junction bases unmatched: 6. The V gene's germline CDR1 is MDHEN and CDR2 SYDVKM. The CDR3 is CASRSGQGSSPLHF. Here the CDR3 DNA reads TGTGCCAGCAGATCCGGACAGGGGAGTTCACCCCTCCACTTT.

The chain recombines TRBV9 with TRBJ2-7; 8 bases line up with TRBD2. CDR3 length: 15 amino acids. V trimming: 4 bases; J trimming: 2 bases; junction bases outside the gene matches: 8. The germline CDR1 and CDR2 sequences are SGDLS and YYNGEE. The chain's CDR3 is CASSPRGSGAYEQYF. The DNA for the CDR3 is TGTGCCAGCAGCCCACGGGGTAGCGGGGCCTACGAGCAGTACTTC.

The chain uses TRBV27 and TRBJ2-5, with 12 bases that match TRBD2. Germline CDR1 MNHEY, CDR2 SMNVEV (reference sequence). This CDR3 has 18 residues. Trimming at V came to 4 bases and at J to 0 bases, leaving 9 bases not matched to a gene. CDR3 bases: TGTGCCAGCAGTTACCGACTAGCGGGGGCCACGTACCAAGAGACCCAGTACTTC. It yields the protein CASSYRLAGATYQETQYF.

The chain combines TRBV6-1 with TRBJ1-1, with a weak D call TRBD1 (5 bases). The CDR3 consists of 15 residues. In germline, CDR1 is MNHNS, CDR2 SASEGT. V was cut by 2 bases and J by 5 bases, with 15 bases left in between. CDR3 residues: CASSERVGGGTEAFF. CDR3 nucleotide sequence: TGTGCCAGCAGTGAAAGGGTGGGGGGTGGGACTGAAGCTTTCTTT.

This clone showed up just once. J is TRBJ1-2 and V is TRBV7-3; TRBD1 is a possible D gene (5 bases). The CDR3 spans 15 residues. V was pared by 1 base and J by 4 bases, with 13 bases between. Germline V gene data show CDR1 as SGHTA and CDR2 as FQGTGA. This CDR3 reads CASSLNAGLSYGYTF. CDR3 bases: TGTGCCAGCAGCTTAAATGCAGGGTTGAGCTATGGCTACACCTTC.

Here the CDR3 reads CASSNGYLAFF. The CDR3 region has the DNA TGTGCCAGCAGCAACGGGTACTTGGCTTTCTTT. The chain has TRBV7-8 and TRBJ1-1; D is unresolved. Germline lookup yields CDR1 SGHVS and CDR2 FQNEAQ. CDR3 length: 11 amino acids. V was cut by 5 bases and J by 11 bases, with 12 bases left in between.

The rearrangement uses TRBV27 and TRBJ2-7; D ambiguous. Germline V gene data show CDR1 as MNHEY and CDR2 as SMNVEV (reference sequence). Trimming shortened V by 6 bases and J by 4 bases, and 10 bases separated the two germline ends. This CDR3 spans 12 amino acids. CDR3 sequence: CASSPNGYEQYF. The CDR3 DNA reads as TGTGCCAGCAGCCCAAACGGGTACGAGCAGTACTTC.

This chain links TRBV6-5 with TRBJ1-5; 8 nucleotides align to TRBD1. Germline values: CDR1 MNHEY, CDR2 SVGAGI. J was trimmed by 5 bases and V by 6 bases; bases with no gene match: 3. The CDR3 sequence is 13 residues long. The CDR3 reads CASRGTGDQPQHF. The CDR3 bases are TGTGCCAGCAGAGGGACAGGAGATCAGCCCCAGCATTTT.

V and J are TRBV27 and TRBJ1-1; D uncertain. Germline V gene lookup returns CDR1 MNHEY and CDR2 SMNVEV (reference sequence). CDR3 length: 13 residues. The V gene lost 5 bases and the J gene lost 3 bases, with 10 bases spanning the gap. The CDR3 DNA sequence: TGTGCCAGCAGTCGCCAAAGAGACACTGAAGCTTTCTTT. Its protein is CASSRQRDTEAFF.

V and J are TRBV28 and TRBJ1-3; possibly TRBD1 for D (5 bases). CDR1 is MDHEN, CDR2 SYDVKM, per germline. This CDR3 region has 13 residues. V was pared by 2 bases and J by 4 bases, with 6 bases between. The CDR3 DNA follows: TGTGCCAGCAGTTTAGGGGCGGGAAACACCATATATTTT. It translates to CASSLGAGNTIYF.

V gene TRBV7-2 combines with J gene TRBJ2-5, with D unresolved. This CDR3 region has 13 residues. Germline loops: CDR1 SGHTA, CDR2 FQGNSA. V gave up 4 bases and J gave up 7 bases, with 13 bases separating them. Written as DNA, the CDR3 is TGTGCCAGCAGCTCCGGAGAGGTTATGACCCAGTACTTC. This gives the protein CASSSGEVMTQYF.

In its sample, this clone was seen once. The chain links TRBV4-1 to TRBJ1-5; 9 nucleotides match TRBD1. CDR1 MGHRA and CDR2 YSYEKL come from the germline V gene. The ends lost 1 base at V and 3 bases at J; junction bases unmatched: 10. There are 18 residues in the CDR3. The CDR3 region is CASSQGGATGGSNQPQHF. The CDR3 DNA follows: TGCGCCAGCAGCCAAGGGGGCGCGACAGGGGGATCCAATCAGCCCCAGCATTTT.

V usage is TRBV5-4 and J usage is TRBJ2-7; D is ambiguous. Germline lookup yields CDR1 SGHNT and CDR2 YYREEE (reference sequence). The V and J ends lost 4 bases and 0 bases respectively, with 8 bases between them. The CDR3 runs 13 residues. The CDR3 is CASSHSSSYEQYF. Written as DNA, the CDR3 is TGTGCCAGCAGCCATTCCAGCTCCTACGAGCAGTACTTC.

The chain couples TRBV19 to TRBJ1-6, with D possibly TRBD1 on 5 matching bases. The CDR3 covers 16 residues. V was shortened by 7 bases and J by 0 bases, with 13 bases between the two germline ends. Germline V gives CDR1 LNHDA, CDR2 SQIVND (reference sequence). The CDR3: CASNDQGSSYNSPLHF. CDR3 nucleotides: TGTGCCAGTAACGACCAGGGAAGCTCCTATAATTCACCCCTCCACTTT.

The chain combines TRBV18 with TRBJ2-7; possibly TRBD2 for D (6 bases). This CDR3 comprises 15 residues. V was cut by 3 bases and J by 1 base, with 13 bases left in between. CDR1 and CDR2 from the germline V gene are KGHSH and LQKENI. CDR3 bases: TGTGCCAGCTCACCCCGGGGGATGGGGTCCTACGAGCAGTACTTC. Translated, it gives CASSPRGMGSYEQYF.

V is TRBV7-3 and J is TRBJ2-5, with D possibly TRBD1 on 5 matching bases. The CDR3 runs to 13 residues. V lost 5 bases to trimming and J lost 4 bases, with 11 bases between them. Germline V gives CDR1 SGHTA, CDR2 FQGTGA. CDR3 amino acids: CASSPKGRETQYF. Here the CDR3 DNA reads TGTGCCAGCAGCCCCAAGGGGCGAGAGACCCAGTACTTC.